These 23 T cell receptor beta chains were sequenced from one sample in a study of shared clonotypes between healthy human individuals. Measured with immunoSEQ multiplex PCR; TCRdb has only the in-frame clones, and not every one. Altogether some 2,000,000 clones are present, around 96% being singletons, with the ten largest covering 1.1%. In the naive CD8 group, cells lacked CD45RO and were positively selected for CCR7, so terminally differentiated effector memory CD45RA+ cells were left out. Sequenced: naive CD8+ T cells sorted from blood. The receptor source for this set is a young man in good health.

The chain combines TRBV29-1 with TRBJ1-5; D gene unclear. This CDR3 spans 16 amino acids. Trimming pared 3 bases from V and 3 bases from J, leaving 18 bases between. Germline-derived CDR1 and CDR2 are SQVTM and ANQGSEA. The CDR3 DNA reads TGCAGCGTTGATGCGTCGGCCCCCCCGCCCAATCAGCCCCAGCATTTT. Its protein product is CSVDASAPPPNQPQHF.

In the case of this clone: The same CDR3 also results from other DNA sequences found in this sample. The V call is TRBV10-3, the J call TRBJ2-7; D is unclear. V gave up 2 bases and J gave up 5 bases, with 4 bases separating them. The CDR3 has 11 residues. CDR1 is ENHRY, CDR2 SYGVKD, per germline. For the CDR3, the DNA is TGTGCCATCAGTGAGGGCAACGAGCAGTACTTC. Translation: CAISEGNEQYF.

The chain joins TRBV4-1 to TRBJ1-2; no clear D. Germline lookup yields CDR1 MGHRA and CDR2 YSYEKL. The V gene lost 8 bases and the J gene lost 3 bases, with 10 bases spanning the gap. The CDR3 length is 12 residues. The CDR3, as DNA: TGCGCCAGCGGATACAGAGACTATGGCTACACCTTC. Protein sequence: CASGYRDYGYTF.

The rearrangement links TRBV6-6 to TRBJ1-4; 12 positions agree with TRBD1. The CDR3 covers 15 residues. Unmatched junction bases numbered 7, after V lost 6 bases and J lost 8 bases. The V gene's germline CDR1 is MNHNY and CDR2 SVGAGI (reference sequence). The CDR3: CASSGTGTGGEKLFF. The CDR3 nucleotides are TGTGCCAGCAGCGGGACCGGGACAGGGGGCGAAAAACTGTTTTTT.

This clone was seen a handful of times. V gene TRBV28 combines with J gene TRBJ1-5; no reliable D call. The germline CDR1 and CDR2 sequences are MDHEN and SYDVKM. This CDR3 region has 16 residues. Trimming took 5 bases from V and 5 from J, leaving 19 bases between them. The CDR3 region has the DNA TGTGCCAGCAGTCCGCCGCCTGTAATAGGCGATCAGCCCCAGCATTTT. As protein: CASSPPPVIGDQPQHF. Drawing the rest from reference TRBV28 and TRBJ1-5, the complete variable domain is DVKVTQSSRYLVKRTGEKVFLECVQDMDHENMFWYRQDPGLGLRLIYFSYDVKMKEKGDIPEGYSVSREKKERFSLILESASTNQTSMYLCASSPPPVIGDQPQHFGDGTRLSIL.

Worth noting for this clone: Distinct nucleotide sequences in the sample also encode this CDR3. The CDR3 loop is CASSLAGTLYEQYF. The CDR3 bases are TGTGCCAGCAGCTTAGCAGGAACCCTCTACGAGCAGTACTTC. The V and J genes are TRBV7-9 and TRBJ2-7, with no clear D. V gave up 0 bases and J gave up 3 bases, with 9 bases separating them. Germline V gene data show CDR1 as SEHNR and CDR2 as FQNEAQ (reference sequence). The CDR3 runs 14 residues.

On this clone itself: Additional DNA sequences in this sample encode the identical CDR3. In DNA form, the CDR3 reads TGTGCCAGCAGCTTAGAAGGGGGACCCACAGATACGCAGTATTTT. Protein sequence: CASSLEGGPTDTQYF. This sequence joins TRBV13 and TRBJ2-3; D may be TRBD1 (6 bases). From germline, CDR1 is PRHDT and CDR2 FYEKMQ (reference sequence). There are 15 residues in the CDR3. Between the trimmed V and J ends, which lost 1 base and 2 bases, there was a span of 10 bases.

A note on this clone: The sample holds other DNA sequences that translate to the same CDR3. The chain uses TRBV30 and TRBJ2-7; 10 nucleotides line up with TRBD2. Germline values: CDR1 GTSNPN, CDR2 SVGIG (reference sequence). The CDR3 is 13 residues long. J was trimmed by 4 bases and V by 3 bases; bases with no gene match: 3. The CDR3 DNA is TGTGCCTGGAGCGTACTAGCGGGGTACGAGCAGTACTTC. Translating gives CAWSVLAGYEQYF.

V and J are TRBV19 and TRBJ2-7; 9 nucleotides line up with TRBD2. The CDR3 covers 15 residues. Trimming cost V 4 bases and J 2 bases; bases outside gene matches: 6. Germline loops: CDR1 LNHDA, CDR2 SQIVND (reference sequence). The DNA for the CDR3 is TGTGCCAGTAGTACCATAGCGGGAGACGCCTACGAGCAGTACTTC. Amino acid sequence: CASSTIAGDAYEQYF.

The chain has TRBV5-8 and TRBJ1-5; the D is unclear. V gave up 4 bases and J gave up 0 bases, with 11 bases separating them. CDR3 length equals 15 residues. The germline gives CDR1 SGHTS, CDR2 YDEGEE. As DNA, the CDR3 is TGTGCCAGCAGCGTTGGGCGGATTAGCAATCAGCCCCAGCATTTT. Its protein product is CASSVGRISNQPQHF.

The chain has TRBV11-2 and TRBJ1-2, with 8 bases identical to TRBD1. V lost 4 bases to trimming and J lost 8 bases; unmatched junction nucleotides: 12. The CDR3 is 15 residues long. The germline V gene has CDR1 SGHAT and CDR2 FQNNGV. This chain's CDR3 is CASSSTTGVLYGYTF. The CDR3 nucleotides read TGTGCCAGCAGCTCCACGACAGGGGTGCTCTACGGCTACACCTTC.

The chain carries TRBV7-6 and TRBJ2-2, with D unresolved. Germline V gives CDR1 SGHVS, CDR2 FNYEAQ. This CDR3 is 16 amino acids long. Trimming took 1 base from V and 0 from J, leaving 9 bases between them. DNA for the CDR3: TGTGCCAGCAGCTTAGGCAGGTCCGCGAACACCGGGGAGCTGTTTTTT. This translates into CASSLGRSANTGELFF.

As DNA, the CDR3 is TGTGCCAGCAGTCGGGACAGGGAGCCCTCCTACGAGCAGTACTTC. It yields the protein CASSRDREPSYEQYF. This chain connects TRBV6-4 to TRBJ2-7; 9 bases are a match to TRBD1. CDR1 MRHNA and CDR2 SNTAGT come from the germline V gene. CDR3 length: 15 amino acids. V was pared by 5 bases and J by 0 bases, with 5 bases of the junction left unmatched.

The chain's CDR3 is CASRAVGEQYF. For the CDR3, the DNA is TGTGCCAGCAGGGCGGTGGGCGAGCAGTACTTC. The rearrangement uses TRBV28 and TRBJ2-7; no firm D call. Germline V lookup: CDR1 MDHEN, CDR2 SYDVKM. This CDR3 spans 11 amino acids. V lost 6 bases and J 6 bases, leaving 9 bases between the germline ends.

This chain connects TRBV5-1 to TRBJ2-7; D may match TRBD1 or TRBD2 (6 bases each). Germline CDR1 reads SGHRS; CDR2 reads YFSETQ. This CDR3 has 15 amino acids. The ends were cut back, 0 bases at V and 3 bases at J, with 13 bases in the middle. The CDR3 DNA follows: TGCGCCAGCAGCTTGGAGGGGGGTGCGAGCTACGAGCAGTACTTC. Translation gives CASSLEGGASYEQYF. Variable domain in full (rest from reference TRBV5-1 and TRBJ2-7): KAGVTQTPRYLIKTRGQQVTLSCSPISGHRSVSWYQQTPGQGLQFLFEYFSETQRNKGNFPGRFSGRQFSNSRSEMNVSTLELGDSALYLCASSLEGGASYEQYFGPGTRLTVT.

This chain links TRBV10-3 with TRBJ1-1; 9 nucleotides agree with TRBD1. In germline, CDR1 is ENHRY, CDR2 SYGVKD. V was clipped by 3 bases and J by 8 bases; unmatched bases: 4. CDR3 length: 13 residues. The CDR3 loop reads CAISDGDRDEAFF. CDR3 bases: TGTGCCATCAGTGACGGGGACAGGGACGAAGCTTTCTTT.

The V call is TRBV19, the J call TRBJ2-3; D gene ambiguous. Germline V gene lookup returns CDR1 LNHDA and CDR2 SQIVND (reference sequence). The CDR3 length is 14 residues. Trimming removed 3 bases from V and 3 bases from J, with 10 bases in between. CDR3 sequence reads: CASSIPSATDTQYF. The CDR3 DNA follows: TGTGCCAGTAGTATCCCCAGCGCAACAGATACGCAGTATTTT.

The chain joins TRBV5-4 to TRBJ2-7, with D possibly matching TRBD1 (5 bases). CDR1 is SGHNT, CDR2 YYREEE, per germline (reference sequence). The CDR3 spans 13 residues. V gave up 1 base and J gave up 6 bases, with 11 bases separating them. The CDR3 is CASSLQGSSEQYF. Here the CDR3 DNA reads TGTGCCAGCAGCTTGCAGGGCTCTTCCGAGCAGTACTTC.

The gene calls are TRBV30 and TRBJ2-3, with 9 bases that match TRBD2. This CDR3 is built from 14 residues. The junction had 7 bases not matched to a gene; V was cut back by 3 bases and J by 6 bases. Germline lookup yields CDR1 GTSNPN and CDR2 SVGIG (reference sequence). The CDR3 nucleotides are TGTGCCTGGAGGACTAGCGGCCCGTGGGATACGCAGTATTTT. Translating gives CAWRTSGPWDTQYF. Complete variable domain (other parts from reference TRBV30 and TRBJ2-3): SQTIHQWPATLVQPVGSPLSLECTVEGTSNPNLYWYRQAAGRGLQLLFYSVGIGQISSEVPQNLSASRPQDRQFILSSKKLLLSDSGFYLCAWRTSGPWDTQYFGPGTRLTVL.

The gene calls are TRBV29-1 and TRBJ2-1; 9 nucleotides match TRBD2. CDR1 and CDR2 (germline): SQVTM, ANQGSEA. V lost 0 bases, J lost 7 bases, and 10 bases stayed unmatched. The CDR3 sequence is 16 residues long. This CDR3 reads CSVEDFGREGVNEQFF. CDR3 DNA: TGCAGCGTTGAAGATTTTGGGCGGGAGGGGGTTAATGAGCAGTTCTTC.

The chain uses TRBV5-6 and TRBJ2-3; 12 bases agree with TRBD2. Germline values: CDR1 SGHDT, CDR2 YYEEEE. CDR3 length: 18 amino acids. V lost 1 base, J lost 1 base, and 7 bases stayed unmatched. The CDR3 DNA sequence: TGTGCCAGCAGCTTGTTCCTAGCGGGGGGGCCTGGCACAGATACGCAGTATTTT. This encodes CASSLFLAGGPGTDTQYF. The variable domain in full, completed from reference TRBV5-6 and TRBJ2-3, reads DAGVTQSPTHLIKTRGQQVTLRCSPKSGHDTVSWYQQALGQGPQFIFQYYEEEERQRGNFPDRFSGHQFPNYSSELNVNALLLGDSALYLCASSLFLAGGPGTDTQYFGPGTRLTVL.

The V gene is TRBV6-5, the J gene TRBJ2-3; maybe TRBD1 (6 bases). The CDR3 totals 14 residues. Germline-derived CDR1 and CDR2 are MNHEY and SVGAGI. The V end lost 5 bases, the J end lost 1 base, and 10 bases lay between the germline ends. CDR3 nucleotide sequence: TGTGCCAGCAGTAGAGGACAGCGCACAGATACGCAGTATTTT. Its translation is CASSRGQRTDTQYF.

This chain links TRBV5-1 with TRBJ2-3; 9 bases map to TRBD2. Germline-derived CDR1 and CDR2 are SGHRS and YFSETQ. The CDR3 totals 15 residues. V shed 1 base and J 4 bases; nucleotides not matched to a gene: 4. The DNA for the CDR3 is TGCGCCAGCAGCTTGTCGCGGGGGGGCCCAGATACGCAGTATTTT. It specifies CASSLSRGGPDTQYF.